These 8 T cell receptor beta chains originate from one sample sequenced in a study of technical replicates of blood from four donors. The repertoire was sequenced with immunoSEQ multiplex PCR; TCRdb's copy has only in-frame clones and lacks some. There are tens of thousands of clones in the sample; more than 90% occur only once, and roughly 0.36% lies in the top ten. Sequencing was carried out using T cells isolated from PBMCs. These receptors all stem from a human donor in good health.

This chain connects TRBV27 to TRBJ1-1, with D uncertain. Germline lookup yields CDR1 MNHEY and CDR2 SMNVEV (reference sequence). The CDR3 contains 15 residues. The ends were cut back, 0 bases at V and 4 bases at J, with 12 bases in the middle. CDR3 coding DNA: TGTGCCAGCAGTTTATCAGAGGGCCCGGGCACTGAAGCTTTCTTT. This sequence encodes CASSLSEGPGTEAFF.

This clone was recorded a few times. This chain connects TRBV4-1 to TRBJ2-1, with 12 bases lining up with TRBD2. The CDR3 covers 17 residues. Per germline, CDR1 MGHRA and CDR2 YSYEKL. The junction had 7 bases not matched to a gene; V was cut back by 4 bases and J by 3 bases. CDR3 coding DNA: TGCGCCAGCAGCCTAGAGACTAGCGGGAGAAACTACAATGAGCAGTTCTTC. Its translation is CASSLETSGRNYNEQFF.

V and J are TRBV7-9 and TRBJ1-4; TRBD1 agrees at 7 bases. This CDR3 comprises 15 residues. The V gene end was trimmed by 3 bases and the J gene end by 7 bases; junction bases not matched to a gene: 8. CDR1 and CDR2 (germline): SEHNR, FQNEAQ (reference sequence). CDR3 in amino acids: CASSFSDRAVEKLFF. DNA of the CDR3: TGTGCCAGCAGCTTCTCCGACAGGGCTGTTGAAAAACTGTTTTTT. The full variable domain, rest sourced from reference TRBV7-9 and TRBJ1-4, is DTGVSQNPRHKITKRGQNVTFRCDPISEHNRLYWYRQTLGQGPEFLTYFQNEAQLEKSRLLSDRFSAERPKGSFSTLEIQRTEQGDSAMYLCASSFSDRAVEKLFFGSGTQLSVL.

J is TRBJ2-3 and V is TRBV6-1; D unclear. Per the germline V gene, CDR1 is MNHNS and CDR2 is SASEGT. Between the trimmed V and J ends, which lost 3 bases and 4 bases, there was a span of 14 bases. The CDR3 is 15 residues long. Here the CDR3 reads CASSDFALMPDTQYF. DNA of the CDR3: TGTGCCAGCAGTGATTTCGCCCTAATGCCAGATACGCAGTATTTT.

CDR3 bases: TGTGCCAGCAGCTTCTACCCCTACAATGAGCAGTTCTTC. Encoded protein: CASSFYPYNEQFF. The chain is built from TRBV5-6 and TRBJ2-1; unclear D gene. Trimming took 2 bases from V and 2 from J, leaving 5 bases between them. This CDR3 comprises 13 residues. The germline V gene has CDR1 SGHDT and CDR2 YYEEEE.

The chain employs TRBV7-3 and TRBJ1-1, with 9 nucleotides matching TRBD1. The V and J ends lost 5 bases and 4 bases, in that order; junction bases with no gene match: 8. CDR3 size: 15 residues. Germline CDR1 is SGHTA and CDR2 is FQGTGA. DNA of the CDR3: TGTGCCAGCAGCCCCAGCGACAGGGGGGGCACTGAAGCTTTCTTT. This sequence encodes CASSPSDRGGTEAFF. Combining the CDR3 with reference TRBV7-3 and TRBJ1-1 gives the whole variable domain GAGVSQTPSNKVTEKGKYVELRCDPISGHTALYWYRQSLGQGPEFLIYFQGTGAADDSGLPNDRFFAVRPEGSVSTLKIQRTERGDSAVYLCASSPSDRGGTEAFFGQGTRLTVV.

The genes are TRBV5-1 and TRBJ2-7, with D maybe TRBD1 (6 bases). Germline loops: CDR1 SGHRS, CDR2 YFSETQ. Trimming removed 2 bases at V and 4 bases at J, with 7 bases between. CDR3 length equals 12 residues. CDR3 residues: CASSFQGYEQYF. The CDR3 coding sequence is TGCGCCAGCAGCTTCCAGGGGTACGAGCAGTACTTC.

The CDR3 region has the DNA TGTGCCAGTGCGGACAGGGCTATCTACGAGCAGTACTTC. The encoded protein is CASADRAIYEQYF. The V call is TRBV19, the J call TRBJ2-7; TRBD1 agrees at 8 bases. Looked up from germline, CDR1 is LNHDA and CDR2 is SQIVND (reference sequence). This CDR3 is 13 amino acids long. J was trimmed by 3 bases and V by 8 bases; bases with no gene match: 6.